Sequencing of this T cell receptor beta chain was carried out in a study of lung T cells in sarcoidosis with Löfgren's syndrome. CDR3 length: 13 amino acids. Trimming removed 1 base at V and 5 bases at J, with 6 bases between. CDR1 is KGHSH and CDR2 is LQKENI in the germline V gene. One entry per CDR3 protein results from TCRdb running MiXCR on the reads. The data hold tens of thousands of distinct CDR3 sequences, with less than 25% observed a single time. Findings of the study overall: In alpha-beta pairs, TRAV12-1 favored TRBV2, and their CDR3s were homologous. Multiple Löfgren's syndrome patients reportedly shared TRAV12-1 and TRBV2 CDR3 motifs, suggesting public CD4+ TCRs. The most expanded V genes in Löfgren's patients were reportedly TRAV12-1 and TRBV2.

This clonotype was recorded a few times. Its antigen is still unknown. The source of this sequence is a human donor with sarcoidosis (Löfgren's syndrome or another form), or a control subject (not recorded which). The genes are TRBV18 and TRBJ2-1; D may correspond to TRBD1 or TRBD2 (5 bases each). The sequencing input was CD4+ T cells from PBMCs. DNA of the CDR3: TGTGCCAGCTCACCACAGGGACACAATGAGCAGTTCTTC. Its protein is CASSPQGHNEQFF.